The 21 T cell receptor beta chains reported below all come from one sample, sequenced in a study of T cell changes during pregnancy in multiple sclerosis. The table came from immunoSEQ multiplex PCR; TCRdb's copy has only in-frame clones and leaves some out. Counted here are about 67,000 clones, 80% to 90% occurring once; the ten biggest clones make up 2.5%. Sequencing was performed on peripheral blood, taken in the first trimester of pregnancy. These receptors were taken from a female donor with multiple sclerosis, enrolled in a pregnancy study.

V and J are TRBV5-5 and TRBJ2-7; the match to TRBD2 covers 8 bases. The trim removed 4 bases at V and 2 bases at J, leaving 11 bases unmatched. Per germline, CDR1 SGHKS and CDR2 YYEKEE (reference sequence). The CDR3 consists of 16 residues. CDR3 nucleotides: TGTGCCAGCAGCGGGCGCCCAGCGGGGGTTACCTACGAGCAGTACTTC. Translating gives CASSGRPAGVTYEQYF.

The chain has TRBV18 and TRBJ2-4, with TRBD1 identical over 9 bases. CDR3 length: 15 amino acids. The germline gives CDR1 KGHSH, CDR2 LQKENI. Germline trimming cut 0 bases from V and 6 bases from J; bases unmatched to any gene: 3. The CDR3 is CASSPPGQGLNIQYF. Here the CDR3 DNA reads TGTGCCAGCTCACCACCGGGACAGGGTTTAAACATTCAGTACTTC.

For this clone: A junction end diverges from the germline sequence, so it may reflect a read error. The CDR3 DNA is TGTGCCAGCAGCGAGGATATTAGCGATCAGCCCCAGCATTTT. Amino acid sequence: CASSEDISDQPQHF. The chain combines TRBV9 with TRBJ1-5, with no clear D. The CDR3 sequence is 14 residues long. Germline-derived CDR1 and CDR2 are SGDLS and YYNGEE. Based on the CDR3 plus reference TRBV9 and TRBJ1-5, the full variable domain is DSGVTQTPKHLITATGQRVTLRCSPRSGDLSVYWYQQSLDQGLQFLIQYYNGEERAKGNILERFSAQQFPDLHSELNLSSLELGDSALYFCASSEDISDQPQHFGDGTRLSIL.

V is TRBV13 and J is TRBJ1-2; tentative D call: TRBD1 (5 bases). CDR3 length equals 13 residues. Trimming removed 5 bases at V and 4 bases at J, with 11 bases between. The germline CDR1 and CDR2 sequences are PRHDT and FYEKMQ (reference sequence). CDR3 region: CASSPGLIYGYTF. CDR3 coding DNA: TGTGCCAGCAGCCCGGGACTGATCTATGGCTACACCTTC.

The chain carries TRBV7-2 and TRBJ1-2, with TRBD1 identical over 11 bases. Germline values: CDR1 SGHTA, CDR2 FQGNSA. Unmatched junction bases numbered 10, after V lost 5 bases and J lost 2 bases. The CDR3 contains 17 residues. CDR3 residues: CASSRRTGGLLNYGYTF. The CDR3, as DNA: TGTGCCAGCAGCCGCCGGACAGGGGGCCTCCTAAACTATGGCTACACCTTC.

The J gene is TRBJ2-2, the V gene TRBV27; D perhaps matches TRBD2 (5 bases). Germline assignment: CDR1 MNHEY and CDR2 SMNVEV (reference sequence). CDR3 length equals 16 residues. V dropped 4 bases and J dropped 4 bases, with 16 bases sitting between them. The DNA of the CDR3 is TGTGCCAGCAGTTCCCCCCTTCGGACTGGCACCGGGGAGCTGTTTTTT. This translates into CASSSPLRTGTGELFF.

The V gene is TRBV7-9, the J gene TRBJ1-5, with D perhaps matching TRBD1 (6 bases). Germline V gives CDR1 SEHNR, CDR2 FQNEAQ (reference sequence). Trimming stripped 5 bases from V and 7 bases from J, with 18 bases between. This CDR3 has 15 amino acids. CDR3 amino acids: CASSRTGGAVQPQHF. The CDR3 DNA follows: TGTGCCAGCAGCCGGACGGGGGGCGCCGTCCAGCCCCAGCATTTT.

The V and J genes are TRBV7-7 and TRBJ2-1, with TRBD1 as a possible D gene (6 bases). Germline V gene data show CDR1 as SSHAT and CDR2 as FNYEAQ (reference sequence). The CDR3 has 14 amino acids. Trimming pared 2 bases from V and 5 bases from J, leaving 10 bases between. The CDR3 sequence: CASSLKGDDNEQFF. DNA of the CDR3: TGTGCCAGCAGCTTAAAGGGGGACGACAATGAGCAGTTCTTC.

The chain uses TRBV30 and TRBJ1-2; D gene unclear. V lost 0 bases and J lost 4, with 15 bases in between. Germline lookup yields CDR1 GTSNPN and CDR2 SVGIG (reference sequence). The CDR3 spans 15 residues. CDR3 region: CAWSVGRGSGYGYTF. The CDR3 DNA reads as TGTGCCTGGAGTGTTGGGCGTGGGTCCGGCTATGGCTACACCTTC.

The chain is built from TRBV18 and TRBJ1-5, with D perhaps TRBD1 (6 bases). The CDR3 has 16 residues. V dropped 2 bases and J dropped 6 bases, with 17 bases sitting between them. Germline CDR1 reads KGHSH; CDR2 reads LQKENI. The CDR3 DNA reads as TGTGCCAGCTCACCATCAGGGGCGGCTAATGCTCAGCCCCAGCATTTT. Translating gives CASSPSGAANAQPQHF.

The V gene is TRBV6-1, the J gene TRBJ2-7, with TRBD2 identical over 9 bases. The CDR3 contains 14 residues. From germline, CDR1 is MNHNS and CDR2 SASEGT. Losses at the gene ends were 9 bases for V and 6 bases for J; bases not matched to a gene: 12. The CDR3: CASSPGGRASEQYF. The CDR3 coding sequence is TGTGCCAGTTCACCCGGCGGGAGGGCCTCCGAGCAGTACTTC.

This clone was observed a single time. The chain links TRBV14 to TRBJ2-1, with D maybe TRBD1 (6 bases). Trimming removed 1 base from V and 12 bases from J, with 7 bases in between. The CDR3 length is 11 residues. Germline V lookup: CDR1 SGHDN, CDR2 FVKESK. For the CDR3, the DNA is TGTGCCAGCAGCCAAGGGACAGTGCAGTTCTTC. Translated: CASSQGTVQFF.

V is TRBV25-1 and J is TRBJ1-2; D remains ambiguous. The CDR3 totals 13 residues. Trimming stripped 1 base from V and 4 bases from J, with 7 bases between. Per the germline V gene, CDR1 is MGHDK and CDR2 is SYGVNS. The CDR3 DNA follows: TGTGCCAGCAGTGAATTTGAGGCCTATGGCTACACCTTC. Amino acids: CASSEFEAYGYTF.

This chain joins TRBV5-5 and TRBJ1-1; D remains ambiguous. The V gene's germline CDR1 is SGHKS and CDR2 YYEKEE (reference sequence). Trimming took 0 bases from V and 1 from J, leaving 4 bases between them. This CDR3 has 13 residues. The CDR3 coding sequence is TGTGCCAGCAGCTTGGGAGGGAACACTGAAGCTTTCTTT. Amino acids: CASSLGGNTEAFF. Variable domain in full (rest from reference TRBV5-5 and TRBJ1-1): DAGVTQSPTHLIKTRGQQVTLRCSPISGHKSVSWYQQVLGQGPQFIFQYYEKEERGRGNFPDRFSARQFPNYSSELNVNALLLGDSALYLCASSLGGNTEAFFGQGTRLTVV.

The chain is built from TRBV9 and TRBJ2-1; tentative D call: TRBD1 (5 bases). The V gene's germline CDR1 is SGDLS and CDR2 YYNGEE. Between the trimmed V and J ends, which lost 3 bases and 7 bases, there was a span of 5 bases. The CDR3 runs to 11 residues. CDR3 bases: TGTGCCAGCAGCGAGGGGAATGAGCAGTTCTTC. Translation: CASSEGNEQFF.

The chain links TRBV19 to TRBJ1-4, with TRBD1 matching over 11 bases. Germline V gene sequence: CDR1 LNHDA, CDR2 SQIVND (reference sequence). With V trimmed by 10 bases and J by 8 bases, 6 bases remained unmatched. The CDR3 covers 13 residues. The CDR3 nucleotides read TGTGCCACGACCGGGACAGGGGGAGAAAAACTGTTTTTT. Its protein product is CATTGTGGEKLFF.

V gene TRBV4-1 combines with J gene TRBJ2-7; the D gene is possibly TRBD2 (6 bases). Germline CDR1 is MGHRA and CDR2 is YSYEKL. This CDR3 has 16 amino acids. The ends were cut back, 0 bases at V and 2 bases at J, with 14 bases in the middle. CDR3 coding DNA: TGCGCCAGCAGCCAAGATACGGCGCGGGGACCCTACGAGCAGTACTTC. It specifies CASSQDTARGPYEQYF.

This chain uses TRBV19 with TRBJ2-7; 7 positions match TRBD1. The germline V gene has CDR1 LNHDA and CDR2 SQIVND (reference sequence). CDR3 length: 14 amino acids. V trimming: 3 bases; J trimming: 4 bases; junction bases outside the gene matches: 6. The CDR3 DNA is TGTGCCAGTAGTATCATAGGACAGGCATACGAGCAGTACTTC. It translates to CASSIIGQAYEQYF.

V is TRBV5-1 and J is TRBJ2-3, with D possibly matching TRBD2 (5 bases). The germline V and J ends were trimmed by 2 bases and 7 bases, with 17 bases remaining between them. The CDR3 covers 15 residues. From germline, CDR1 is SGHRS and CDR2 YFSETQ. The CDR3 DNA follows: TGCGCCAGCAGCTTTGGCAGCGGCTCAACGAATACGCAGTATTTT. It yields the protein CASSFGSGSTNTQYF.

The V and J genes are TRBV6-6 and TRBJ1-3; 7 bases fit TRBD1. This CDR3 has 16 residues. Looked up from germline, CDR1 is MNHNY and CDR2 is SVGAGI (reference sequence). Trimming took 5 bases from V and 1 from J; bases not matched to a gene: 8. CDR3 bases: TGTGCCAGCAGTCCCGGGCAGGGGGGATCTGGAAACACCATATATTTT. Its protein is CASSPGQGGSGNTIYF.

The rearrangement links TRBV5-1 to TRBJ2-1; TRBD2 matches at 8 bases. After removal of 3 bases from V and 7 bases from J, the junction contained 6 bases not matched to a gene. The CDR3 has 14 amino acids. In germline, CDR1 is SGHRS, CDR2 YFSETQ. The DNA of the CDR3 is TGCGCCAGCAGCTATGGGACTAGACGTAATGAGCAGTTCTTC. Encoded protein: CASSYGTRRNEQFF. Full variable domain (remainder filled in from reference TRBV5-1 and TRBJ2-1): KAGVTQTPRYLIKTRGQQVTLSCSPISGHRSVSWYQQTPGQGLQFLFEYFSETQRNKGNFPGRFSGRQFSNSRSEMNVSTLELGDSALYLCASSYGTRRNEQFFGPGTRLTVL.